A selection of T cell receptor beta chains follows, all from one sample in a study of OX40 agonist ivuxolimab in advanced cancers. The repertoire was sequenced with immunoSEQ multiplex PCR; TCRdb's copy has only in-frame clones and lacks some. The sample includes 96,000 or so clones, around 90% of them seen just once. Sample: CD4+ or CD8+ T cells sorted from blood, taken in a trial of the OX40 agonist ivuxolimab. These receptor sequences come from an adult with an advanced solid tumor such as melanoma, head and neck, liver or kidney cancer. Both conserved end residues are part of each CDR3. Fields, in order: V gene, J gene, clone size, D gene, CDR3 protein, CDR3 DNA. A D gene is named only where the DNA matches it firmly. Clone size is stated in some rows and not others, as once, few, many or a class when expanded.

V: TRBV7-4
J: TRBJ2-7
size: .
D: .
CDR3: CASSPGLPRGEQYF
DNA: TGTGCCAGCAGCCCGGGCCTACCTAGGGGCGAGCAGTACTTC

V: TRBV10-3
J: TRBJ1-2
size: .
D: TRBD1
CDR3: CAISTGVESGYTF
DNA: TGTGCCATCAGTACAGGGGTAGAGTCGGGCTACACCTTC

V: TRBV9
J: TRBJ2-7
size: .
D: TRBD2
CDR3: CASSRGTSGMYEQYF
DNA: TGTGCCAGCAGCCGCGGGACTAGCGGGATGTACGAGCAGTACTTC

V: TRBV11-3
J: TRBJ1-3
size: .
D: .
CDR3: CASRPPGSGNTIYF
DNA: TGTGCCAGCCGACCCCCAGGGTCCGGAAACACCATATATTTT

V: TRBV23-1
J: TRBJ1-2
size: .
D: TRBD1
CDR3: CASSRGQGVGVDAGYTF
DNA: TGCGCCAGCAGTCGGGGACAGGGGGTAGGGGTGGACGCTGGCTACACCTTC

V: TRBV28
J: TRBJ1-2
size: .
D: TRBD1
CDR3: CASSPMLRGRSGYTF
DNA: TGTGCCAGCAGTCCCATGCTCAGGGGGCGAAGTGGCTACACCTTC

V: TRBV19
J: TRBJ1-2
size: .
D: .
CDR3: CASSINGGNYGYTF
DNA: TGTGCCAGTAGTATAAACGGGGGAAACTATGGCTACACCTTC

V: TRBV2
J: TRBJ1-5
size: .
D: .
CDR3: CASSRSQGSNQPQHF
DNA: TGTGCCAGCAGTCGATCCCAGGGAAGCAATCAGCCCCAGCATTTT

V: TRBV20-1
J: TRBJ1-2
size: .
D: .
CDR3: CSTYGYTF
DNA: TGCAGTACCTATGGCTACACCTTC

V: TRBV9
J: TRBJ2-1
size: .
D: .
CDR3: CASSRWNEQFF
DNA: TGTGCCAGCAGCCGCTGGAATGAGCAGTTCTTC

V: TRBV12-5
J: TRBJ2-5
size: .
D: .
CDR3: CASGLGQTAQETQYF
DNA: TGTGCTAGTGGTTTGGGGCAGACAGCCCAAGAGACCCAGTACTTC

V: TRBV11-3
J: TRBJ2-7
size: .
D: .
CDR3: CASSLGGRGAYEQYF
DNA: TGTGCCAGCAGCTTAGGGGGCAGGGGAGCCTACGAGCAGTACTTC

V: TRBV5-4
J: TRBJ2-7
size: .
D: .
CDR3: CASSLGSGVPYEQYF
DNA: TGTGCCAGCAGCTTGGGTTCGGGGGTCCCCTACGAGCAGTACTTC

V: TRBV19
J: TRBJ1-1
size: .
D: .
CDR3: CASSIVASGHTEAFF
DNA: TGTGCCAGTAGTATAGTTGCATCGGGACACACTGAAGCTTTCTTT

V: TRBV6-5
J: TRBJ1-2
size: .
D: .
CDR3: CAVPATRLYGYTF
DNA: TGTGCCGTTCCCGCGACCCGGTTATATGGCTACACCTTC

V: TRBV6-1
J: TRBJ1-5
size: once
D: TRBD1
CDR3: CASTRGISQPQHF
DNA: TGTGCCAGCACCAGGGGGATCTCTCAGCCCCAGCATTTT

V: TRBV6-1
J: TRBJ1-2
size: .
D: TRBD1
CDR3: CASSEGQPYYGYTF
DNA: TGTGCCAGCAGTGAGGGACAGCCTTATTATGGCTACACCTTC

V: TRBV11-3
J: TRBJ2-3
size: .
D: .
CDR3: CASSLFSDLYDTQYF
DNA: TGTGCCAGCAGCTTGTTTTCCGACCTGTATGATACGCAGTATTTT